This section outlines one TCR beta chain sequence together with its context. What it binds is not known. This record comes from a study of T cell responses to AZD1222 COVID-19 vaccine. Overall study context: Second-dose groups at about 4 or about 12 weeks were pooled.

Profiled with immunoSEQ multiplex PCR; TCRdb holds only in-frame clones, not every one. The sample yields 120,000 or so clones, approximately 85% seen once. Study-level results: Per reports, nearly half of all spike-specific TCRs target regions that are unmutated in variants. Receipt of two AZD1222 doses was followed by a rise in Spike-specific TCR breadth and depth.

The origin of this receptor is an adult in good health. The material sequenced was peripheral blood, taken on day 0 of AZD1222 vaccination.

CDR3 in amino acids: CASSRRGENTEAFF. The CDR3 DNA is TGTGCCAGCAGCCGCCGGGGAGAGAACACTGAAGCTTTCTTT. This chain links TRBV3-1 (or the pseudogene TRBV3-2) with TRBJ1-1; D is unresolved. The germline V and J ends were trimmed by 4 bases and 1 base, with 10 bases remaining between them. The CDR3 spans 14 residues. Germline values: CDR1 LGHDT, CDR2 YNNKEL (reference sequence).